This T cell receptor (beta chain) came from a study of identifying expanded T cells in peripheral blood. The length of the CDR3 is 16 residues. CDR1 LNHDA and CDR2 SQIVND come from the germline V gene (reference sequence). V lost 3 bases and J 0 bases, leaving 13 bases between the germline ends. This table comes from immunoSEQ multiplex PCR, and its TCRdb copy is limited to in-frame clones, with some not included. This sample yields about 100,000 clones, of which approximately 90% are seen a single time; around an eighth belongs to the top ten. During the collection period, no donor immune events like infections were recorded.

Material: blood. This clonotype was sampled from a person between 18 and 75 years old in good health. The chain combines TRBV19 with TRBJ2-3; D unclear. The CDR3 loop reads CASSMRPYPSTDTQYF. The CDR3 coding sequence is TGTGCCAGTAGTATGAGGCCTTACCCTAGCACAGATACGCAGTATTTT.